These T cell receptor beta chains were read from a single sample in a study of CD8+ T cells in alopecia areata. Produced via immunoSEQ multiplex PCR; TCRdb's table is partial and in-frame only. Altogether fewer than 250,000 clones are present, less than 45% being singletons, with the ten largest covering roughly 0.45%. Sequenced material: CD4+ T cells sorted from blood, taken at approximately week 30, from a patient treated with tofacitinib. Source of these receptors: a human donor with alopecia areata. Each CDR3 is given with its conserved first and last residue. Fields, in order: J gene, D gene, clone size, V gene, CDR3 DNA, CDR3 protein. D genes are given only for firm matches. Where a row states a size, it is once, few, many or the class of an expanded clone; other rows omit it.

>TRBJ1-2|NA|NA|TRBV11-2
TGTGCCAGCAGCTTTCAGGGAGATGGCTACACCTTC
CASSFQGDGYTF
>TRBJ2-7|NA|NA|TRBV30
TGTGCCTGGAGTGTAAAGTCCGAGCAGTACTTC
CAWSVKSEQYF
>TRBJ1-1|NA|NA|TRBV30
TGTGCCTGGAGTGTATGGAAGGTTCCTGAAGCTTTCTTT
CAWSVWKVPEAFF
>TRBJ1-2|NA|NA|TRBV6-5
TGTGCCAGCAGTTACTCCTTCGGGGACTATGGCTACACCTTC
CASSYSFGDYGYTF
>TRBJ1-2|NA|few|TRBV10-3
TGTGCCATCAGGCCGACAGGCCGCTATGGCTACACCTTC
CAIRPTGRYGYTF
>TRBJ1-6|NA|NA|TRBV4-1
TGCGCCAGCAGCCAAACAGGGAGCTCCTATAATTCACCCCTCCACTTT
CASSQTGSSYNSPLHF
>TRBJ1-4|TRBD1|NA|TRBV25-1
TGTGCCAGCAGTGAGGACAGGGGGGGAGAAAAACTGTTTTTT
CASSEDRGGEKLFF
>TRBJ1-2|NA|NA|TRBV2
TGTGCCAGCAGGGACGCGAACTATGGCTACACCTTC
CASRDANYGYTF
>TRBJ1-2|NA|few|TRBV7-2
TGTGCCAGCAGCTTAAGTATTGGGACACCCTGGGACTATGGCTACACCTTC
CASSLSIGTPWDYGYTF
>TRBJ2-7|NA|NA|TRBV6-5
TGTGCCAGCAGTTACTCAGACCGGACTTATTGGCAGTACTTC
CASSYSDRTYWQYF
>TRBJ1-2|NA|few|TRBV7-9
TGTGCCAGCAGCTTAGAACTGGGGACGGATGGCTACACCTTC
CASSLELGTDGYTF
>TRBJ1-2|NA|NA|TRBV5-1
TGCGCCAGCAGCCCTCGGGACACACCTAACTATGGCTACACCTTC
CASSPRDTPNYGYTF
>TRBJ2-7|NA|NA|TRBV27
TGTGCCAGCAGTTCCCAGATAACCGCCACGGGGTACGAGCAGTACTTC
CASSSQITATGYEQYF
>TRBJ1-2|NA|few|TRBV10-3
TGTGCCATCAGCTCAGCGGTGAACTATGGCTACACCTTC
CAISSAVNYGYTF
>TRBJ2-7|NA|few|TRBV29-1
TGCAGCGTGGGGACTGAATCCTACGAGCAGTACTTC
CSVGTESYEQYF
>TRBJ1-1|NA|once|TRBV7-3
TGTGCCAGCAGACAGGGTCGGAACACTGAAGCTTTCTTT
CASRQGRNTEAFF
>TRBJ1-1|NA|few|TRBV18
TGTGCCAGCTCTATTCAAATGACGCCAGGCAACACTGAAGCTTTCTTT
CASSIQMTPGNTEAFF
>TRBJ1-4|TRBD1|NA|TRBV4-1
TGCGCCAGCAGCCCGGGACAGGGGCCAACTAATGAAAAACTGTTTTTT
CASSPGQGPTNEKLFF
>TRBJ1-2|NA|NA|TRBV2
TGTGCCAGCAGCTTGGACGGGAACTATGGCTACACCTTC
CASSLDGNYGYTF
>TRBJ2-1|NA|once|TRBV2
TGTGCCAGCAGTGAAGGGGCAGGGAGGCAGTTCTTC
CASSEGAGRQFF
>TRBJ2-3|NA|NA|TRBV2
TGTGCCAGCAGTGCTAAGCTAGTTCTAAGCACAGATACGCAGTATTTT
CASSAKLVLSTDTQYF
>TRBJ2-3|TRBD2|NA|TRBV5-1
TGCGCCAGCAGCTTACTAGCGTCACCAGATACGCAGTATTTT
CASSLLASPDTQYF